This T cell receptor beta chain is drawn from a study of PD-L1 blockade in urothelial cancer. About the research overall: In about 2014 therapy began: atezolizumab 1,200 mg intravenously every 3 weeks. A median blood sample held approximately 140,000 T cells and tens of thousands of unique TCRs. Overall study findings and caveats: The study found that durable-benefit patients expanded tumor-associated blood clones more at 3 weeks.

The germline V gene has CDR1 SGHRS and CDR2 YFSETQ. The CDR3 sequence is 15 residues long. V was clipped by 0 bases and J by 3 bases, with 11 bases between them. Documented time point: pretreatment peripheral blood. Each patient supplied 1 to 8 pretreatment and on-treatment samples. On this clone itself: What it binds is unknown.

The table came from immunoSEQ multiplex PCR; TCRdb's copy has only in-frame clones and leaves some out. The table includes around 70,000 clones, roughly nine tenths detected once. The origin of this receptor is a man between 65 and 80 years old with urothelial cancer. The genes are TRBV5-1 and TRBJ2-3, with D maybe TRBD2 (6 bases). Sequenced here: PBMCs, sampled around atezolizumab (anti-PD-L1) treatment. This CDR3 reads CASSLGGIGTDTQYF. Here the CDR3 DNA reads TGCGCCAGCAGCTTGGGCGGGATTGGGACAGATACGCAGTATTTT.